This T cell receptor beta chain derives from a study of blood T cell repertoires in COVID-19. How the authors handled the data: Estimates of nucleated cell counts were drawn from the amplification of reference gene primers. Sequencing was performed with immunoSEQ multiplex PCR; in TCRdb, only in-frame clones are kept and a portion is missing. V and J calls and clone size are copied from that table; D and trimming were computed from the DNA. The sample consists of 110,000 or so clones, 85% to 90% of them appearing once. The V and J ends lost 8 bases and 2 bases respectively, with 9 bases between them. Germline assignment: CDR1 SNHLY and CDR2 FYNNEI. The CDR3 sequence is 13 residues long.

Sequencing was carried out using peripheral blood. The clonotype was recovered from a woman between 50 and 59 years old with acute or convalescent COVID-19. The rearrangement joins TRBV2 to TRBJ2-2; the D gene is possibly TRBD1 (5 bases). This CDR3 is CASGAANTGELFF. In nucleotides, the CDR3 is TGTGCCAGCGGGGCAGCCAACACCGGGGAGCTGTTTTTT.